The clone carrying this TCR beta chain was counted once. This entry belongs to a study of shared clonotypes between healthy human individuals. With V trimmed by 5 bases and J by 4 bases, 9 bases remained unmatched. There are 15 residues in the CDR3. The germline gives CDR1 SGHAT, CDR2 FQNNGV. TCRdb's table, derived via immunoSEQ multiplex PCR, lists solely in-frame clones and lacks some. The table has some 1 million clones, about 70% seen once. The sequenced sample was memory CD4+ T cells sorted from blood. Sample subset: CD45RA-negative fraction. The V gene is TRBV11-2, the J gene TRBJ1-2, with 8 bases fitting TRBD1. This clonotype was sampled from a man aged 18 to 30 in good health. In nucleotides, the CDR3 is TGTGCCAGCAGCCCAACCGGACAGGGTGCCTATGGCTACACCTTC. Translation gives CASSPTGQGAYGYTF. The complete variable domain, with remaining parts taken from reference TRBV11-2 and TRBJ1-2, reads EAGVAQSPRYKIIEKRQSVAFWCNPISGHATLYWYQQILGQGPKLLIQFQNNGVVDDSQLPKDRFSAERLKGVDSTLKIQPAKLEDSAVYLCASSPTGQGAYGYTFGSGTRLTVV.